This T cell receptor (beta chain) comes out of a study of OX40 agonist ivuxolimab in advanced cancers. Study-level background: Those enrolled were approximately 83% male, with a mean age of roughly 62 years and ages from 23 to 79. Of the participants, 40% to 50% had some prior anti-PD-1, anti-PD-L1 or anti-CTLA-4 therapy, which was allowed. Study-wide points: At 0.1 to 3.0 mg/kg, CD4+ and CD8+ blood T cells expanded clonally by week 6. Partial responders dosed at 0.1-3.0 mg/kg displayed clonal expansion ranking among the lowest.

In the case of this clone: Its antigen is not known.

Libraries were prepared by immunoSEQ multiplex PCR; TCRdb keeps only in-frame clonotypes and omits some of them. The profile covers around 68,000 clones, with roughly 84% appearing a single time and 0.3% to 0.4% taken by the ten largest. Germline CDR1 is SGHRS and CDR2 is YFSETQ. The V and J ends lost 6 bases and 5 bases respectively, with 11 bases between them. The CDR3 length is 12 residues. Sequenced here: CD4+ or CD8+ T cells sorted from blood, sampled in a trial of the OX40 agonist ivuxolimab. This TCR came from an adult with an advanced solid tumor such as melanoma, head and neck, liver or kidney cancer. The chain carries TRBV5-1 and TRBJ1-2; D is perhaps TRBD1 (5 bases). The CDR3 DNA is TGCGCCAGCACCCGGGACGGTTATGGCTACACCTTC. Translation gives CASTRDGYGYTF.